Below are 2 T cell receptor beta chains sequenced from a single sample in a study of regulatory T cells in long-lasting Graves disease. The time point here: newly diagnosed GD, antithyroid drugs for less than 3 months. RNA from PBMCs was the source of the TCR library. To make TCR beta libraries, researchers used iRepertoire HTBI primers and Arm-PCR of CDR3 regions. One entry per CDR3 protein results from TCRdb running MiXCR on the multiplex PCR reads. The sample contains approximately 540,000 distinct CDR3 sequences, 12% of which appear only once. Another study also made use of these data, one on T cells in Graves' hyperthyroidism and ophthalmopathy.

This specimen consisted of peripheral blood mononuclear cells (PBMCs), obtained at new diagnosis, from a patient treated with antithyroid drugs. The receptor source for this set is a woman in her 30s with Graves disease.

This clonotype was detected a few times. The rearrangement links TRBV20-1 to TRBJ2-7, with D hard to call. The CDR3 covers 15 residues. In germline, CDR1 is DFQATT, CDR2 SNEGSKA (reference sequence). V lost 3 bases, J lost 1 base, and 16 bases lay in between. The CDR3 region is CSASDLGPASYEQYF. In nucleotides, the CDR3 is TGCAGTGCTAGTGACCTCGGGCCCGCATCCTACGAGCAGTACTTC.

This clonotype was counted a few times. The CDR3 region has the DNA TGCAGTGCTAGAGGAGGGGGGGGCCGCACCGGGGAGCTGTTTTTT. Amino acids: CSARGGGGRTGELFF. This rearrangement joins TRBV20-1 to TRBJ2-2, with D possibly matching TRBD2 (7 bases). Germline CDR1 DFQATT, CDR2 SNEGSKA (reference sequence). Trimming shortened V by 1 base and J by 4 bases, and 13 bases separated the two germline ends. The CDR3 has 15 residues.